This TCR beta chain was identified in a study of T cell repertoires in cytomegalovirus infection. In the study overall: In public TCR beta signatures, there were indications of both CMV infection and matching HLA type.

One entry per CDR3 protein results from TCRdb running MiXCR on the reads. The sample contains around 450,000 distinct CDR3 sequences, 31% of which appear only once. With V trimmed by 0 bases and J by 6 bases, 6 bases remained unmatched. CDR3 length equals 14 residues. Germline V gives CDR1 SGDLS, CDR2 YYNGEE. The sequence was collected from a human donor in good health (CMV status not recorded). Some clones in this sample may be carry-over from other donors' samples. Input material: PBMCs. The chain combines TRBV9 with TRBJ2-7; 7 nucleotides line up with TRBD2. The CDR3: CASSVGLGGIEQYF. DNA for the CDR3: TGTGCCAGCAGCGTAGGCTTGGGAGGGATCGAGCAGTACTTC.